Sequencing of this T cell receptor beta chain was carried out in a study of T cells in Graves' hyperthyroidism and ophthalmopathy. Template material for amplifying TCR beta CDR3 regions consisted of RNA transcripts. In the first-round RT-PCR of the TCR CDR3, the HTBI primer set was used. TCRdb re-called the multiplex PCR reads with MiXCR, one entry per CDR3 protein. In the table there are under 300,000 distinct CDR3 sequences, about 14% of which are singletons. Patients aged 18 to 65 had newly diagnosed hyperthyroidism of under 2 months' duration. Study results and limitations: Ophthalmopathy onset followed model prediction by a median about six months. Among thyroid clonotypes expanded above 0.001, most also appeared in blood. Ophthalmopathy was separated from stable hyperthyroidism by a 13 V-J model.

This clonotype appeared a few times. Its antigen is not known. CDR1 and CDR2 from the germline V gene are SGHRS and YFSETQ. The CDR3 length is 13 residues. The V end lost 3 bases, the J end lost 3 bases, and 8 bases lay between the germline ends. V gene TRBV5-1 combines with J gene TRBJ2-3, with no clear D. What was sequenced was blood. This receptor was taken from a woman in her forties with Graves' hyperthyroidism that later progressed to Graves' ophthalmopathy. The CDR3 loop reads CASSSRFTDTQYF. CDR3 nucleotides: TGCGCCAGCAGCTCCCGATTTACAGATACGCAGTATTTT. The full variable domain, completed using reference TRBV5-1 and TRBJ2-3, is KAGVTQTPRYLIKTRGQQVTLSCSPISGHRSVSWYQQTPGQGLQFLFEYFSETQRNKGNFPGRFSGRQFSNSRSEMNVSTLELGDSALYLCASSSRFTDTQYFGPGTRLTVL.